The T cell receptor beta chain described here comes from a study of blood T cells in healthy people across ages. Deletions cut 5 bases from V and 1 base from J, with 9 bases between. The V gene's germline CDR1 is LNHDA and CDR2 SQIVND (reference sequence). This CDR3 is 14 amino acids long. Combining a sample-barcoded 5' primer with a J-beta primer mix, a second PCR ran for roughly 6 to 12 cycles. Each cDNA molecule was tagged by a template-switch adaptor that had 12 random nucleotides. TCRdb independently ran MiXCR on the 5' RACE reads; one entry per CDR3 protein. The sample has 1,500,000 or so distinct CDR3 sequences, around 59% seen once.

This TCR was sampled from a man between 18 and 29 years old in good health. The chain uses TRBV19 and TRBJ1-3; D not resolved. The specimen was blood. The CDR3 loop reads CASSHGDSGNTIYF. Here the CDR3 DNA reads TGTGCCAGTAGTCATGGGGATTCTGGAAACACCATATATTTT.